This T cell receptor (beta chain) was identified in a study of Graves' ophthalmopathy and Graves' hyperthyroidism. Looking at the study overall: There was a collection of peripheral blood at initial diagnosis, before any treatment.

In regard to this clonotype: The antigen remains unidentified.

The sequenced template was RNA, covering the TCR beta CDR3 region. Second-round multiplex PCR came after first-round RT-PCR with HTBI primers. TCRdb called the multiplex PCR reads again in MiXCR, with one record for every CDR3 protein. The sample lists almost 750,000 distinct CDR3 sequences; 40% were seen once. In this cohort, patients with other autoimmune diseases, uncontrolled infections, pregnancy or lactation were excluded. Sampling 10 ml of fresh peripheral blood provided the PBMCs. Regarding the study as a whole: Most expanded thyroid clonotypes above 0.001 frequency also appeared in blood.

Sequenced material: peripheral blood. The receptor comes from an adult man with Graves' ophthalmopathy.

The CDR3 DNA sequence: TGTGCCAGCAGTTACCGGGGCCCGGGGTATAGCAATCAGCCCCAGCATTTT. Its protein is CASSYRGPGYSNQPQHF. V usage is TRBV2 and J usage is TRBJ1-5; a possible D gene is TRBD1 (5 bases). This CDR3 has 17 residues. Trimming stripped 5 bases from V and 0 bases from J, with 17 bases between. The germline gives CDR1 SNHLY, CDR2 FYNNEI.